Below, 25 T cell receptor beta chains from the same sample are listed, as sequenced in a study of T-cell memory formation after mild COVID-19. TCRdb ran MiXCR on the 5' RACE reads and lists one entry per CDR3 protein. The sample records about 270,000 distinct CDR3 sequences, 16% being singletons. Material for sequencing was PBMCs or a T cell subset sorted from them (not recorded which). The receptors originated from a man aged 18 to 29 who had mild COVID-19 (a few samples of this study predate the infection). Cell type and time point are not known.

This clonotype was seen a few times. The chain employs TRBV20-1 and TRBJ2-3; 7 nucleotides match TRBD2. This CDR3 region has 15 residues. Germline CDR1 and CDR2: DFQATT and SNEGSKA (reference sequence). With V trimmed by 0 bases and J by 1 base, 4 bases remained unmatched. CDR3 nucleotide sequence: TGCAGTGCTAGAGAAGGTCTAGCGGGCACAGATACGCAGTATTTT. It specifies CSAREGLAGTDTQYF.

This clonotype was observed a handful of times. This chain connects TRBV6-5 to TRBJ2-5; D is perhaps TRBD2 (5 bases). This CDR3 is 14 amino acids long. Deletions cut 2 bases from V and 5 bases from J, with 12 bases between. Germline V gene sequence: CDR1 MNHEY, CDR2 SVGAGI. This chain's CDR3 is CASSYPGEGETQYF. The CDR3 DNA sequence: TGTGCCAGCAGTTACCCCGGGGAAGGGGAGACCCAGTACTTC.

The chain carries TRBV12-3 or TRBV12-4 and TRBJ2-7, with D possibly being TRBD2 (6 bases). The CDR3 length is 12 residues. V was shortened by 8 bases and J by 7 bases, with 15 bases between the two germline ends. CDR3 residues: CASRMGGWEQYF. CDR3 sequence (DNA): TGTGCCAGCCGAATGGGGGGATGGGAGCAGTACTTC.

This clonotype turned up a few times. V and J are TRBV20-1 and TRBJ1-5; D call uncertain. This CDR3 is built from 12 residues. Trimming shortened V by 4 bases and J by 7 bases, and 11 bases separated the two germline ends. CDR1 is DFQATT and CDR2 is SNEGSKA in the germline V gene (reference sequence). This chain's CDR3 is CSANDGGQPQHF. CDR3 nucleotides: TGCAGTGCTAATGACGGCGGGCAGCCCCAGCATTTT.

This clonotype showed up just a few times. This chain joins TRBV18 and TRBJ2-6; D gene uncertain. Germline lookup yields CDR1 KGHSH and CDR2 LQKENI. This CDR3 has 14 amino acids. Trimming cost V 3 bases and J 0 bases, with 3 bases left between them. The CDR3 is CASSPTSGANVLTF. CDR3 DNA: TGTGCCAGCTCACCGACCTCTGGGGCCAACGTCCTGACTTTC.

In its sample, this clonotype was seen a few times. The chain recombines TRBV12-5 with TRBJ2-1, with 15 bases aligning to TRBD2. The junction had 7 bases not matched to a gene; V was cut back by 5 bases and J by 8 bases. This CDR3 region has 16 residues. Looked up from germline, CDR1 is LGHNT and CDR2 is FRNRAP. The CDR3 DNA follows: TGTGCTAGTGGTCCCCAGGGACTAGCGGGAGGCGATGAGCAGTTCTTC. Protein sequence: CASGPQGLAGGDEQFF.

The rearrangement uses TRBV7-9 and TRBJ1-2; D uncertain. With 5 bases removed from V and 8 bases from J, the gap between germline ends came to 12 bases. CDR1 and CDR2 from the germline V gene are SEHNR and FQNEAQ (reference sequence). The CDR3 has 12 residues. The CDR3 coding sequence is TGTGCCAGCAGCGTCTGGTCGAACGGCTACACCTTC. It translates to CASSVWSNGYTF.

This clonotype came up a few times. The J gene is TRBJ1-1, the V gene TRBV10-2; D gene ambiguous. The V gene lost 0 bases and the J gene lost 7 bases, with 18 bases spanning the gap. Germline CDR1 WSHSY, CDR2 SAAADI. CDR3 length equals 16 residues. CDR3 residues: CASSESSLLGIGEAFF. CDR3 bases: TGCGCCAGCAGTGAGTCGTCTTTGTTGGGGATCGGTGAAGCTTTCTTT.

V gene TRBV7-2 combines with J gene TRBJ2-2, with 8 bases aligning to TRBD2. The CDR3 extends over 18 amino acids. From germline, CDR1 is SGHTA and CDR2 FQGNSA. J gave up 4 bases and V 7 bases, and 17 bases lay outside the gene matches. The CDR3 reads CASKAAGSGGVLTGELFF. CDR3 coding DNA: TGTGCCAGCAAGGCGGCCGGCAGCGGGGGAGTTCTCACCGGGGAGCTGTTTTTT. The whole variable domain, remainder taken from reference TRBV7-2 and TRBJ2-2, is GAGVSQSPSNKVTEKGKDVELRCDPISGHTALYWYRQSLGQGLEFLIYFQGNSAPDKSGLPSDRFSAERTGGSVSTLTIQRTQQEDSAVYLCASKAAGSGGVLTGELFFGEGSRLTVL.

The CDR3: CATSDPTRDEQFF. Here the CDR3 DNA reads TGTGCCACCAGTGACCCCACCAGGGATGAGCAGTTCTTC. V and J are TRBV24-1 and TRBJ2-1, with D possibly matching TRBD1 (5 bases). There are 13 residues in the CDR3. V dropped 4 bases and J dropped 8 bases, with 11 bases sitting between them. Per germline, CDR1 KGHDR and CDR2 SFDVKD.

For the CDR3, the DNA is TGTGCCAGCAGCCGGGACAGTTGGTCCTATAATTCACCCCTCCACTTT. Protein sequence: CASSRDSWSYNSPLHF. The V gene is TRBV12-3 or TRBV12-4, the J gene TRBJ1-6; 7 bases agree with TRBD1. The CDR3 sequence is 16 residues long. The V segment lost 6 bases and the J segment 1 base; nucleotides outside the gene matches: 6.

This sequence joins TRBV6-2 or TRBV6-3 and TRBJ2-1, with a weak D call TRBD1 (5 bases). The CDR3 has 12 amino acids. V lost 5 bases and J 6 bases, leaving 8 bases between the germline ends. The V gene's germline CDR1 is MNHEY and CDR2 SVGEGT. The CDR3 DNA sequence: TGTGCCAGCAGTACCAGGGTCAATGAGCAGTTCTTC. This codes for CASSTRVNEQFF.

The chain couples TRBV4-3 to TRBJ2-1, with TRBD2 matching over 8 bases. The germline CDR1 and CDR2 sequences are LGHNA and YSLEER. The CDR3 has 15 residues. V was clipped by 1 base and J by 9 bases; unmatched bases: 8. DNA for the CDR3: TGCGCCAGCAGCCAAGGGACGGGGGGGCCCAGTGAGCAGTTCTTC. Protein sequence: CASSQGTGGPSEQFF.

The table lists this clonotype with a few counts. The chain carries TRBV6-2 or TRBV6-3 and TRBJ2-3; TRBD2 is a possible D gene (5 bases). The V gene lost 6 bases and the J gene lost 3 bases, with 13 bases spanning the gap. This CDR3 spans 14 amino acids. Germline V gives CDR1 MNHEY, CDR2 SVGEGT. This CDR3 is CASSRARETDTQYF. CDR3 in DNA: TGTGCCAGCAGCCGGGCGAGGGAGACAGATACGCAGTATTTT.

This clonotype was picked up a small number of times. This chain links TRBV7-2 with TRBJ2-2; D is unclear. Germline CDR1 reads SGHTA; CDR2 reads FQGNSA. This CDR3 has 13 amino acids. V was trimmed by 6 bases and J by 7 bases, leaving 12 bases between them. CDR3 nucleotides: TGTGCCAGCAGTTCCTCCGTAGTCGGGGAGCTGTTTTTT. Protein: CASSSSVVGELFF.

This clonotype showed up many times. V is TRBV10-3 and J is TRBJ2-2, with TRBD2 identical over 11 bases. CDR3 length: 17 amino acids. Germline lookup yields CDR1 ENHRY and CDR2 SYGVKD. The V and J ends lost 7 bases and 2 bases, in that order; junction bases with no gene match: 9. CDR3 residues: CAIKSLAGGPNTGELFF. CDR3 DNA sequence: TGTGCCATCAAGAGCCTAGCGGGGGGCCCAAACACCGGGGAGCTGTTTTTT.

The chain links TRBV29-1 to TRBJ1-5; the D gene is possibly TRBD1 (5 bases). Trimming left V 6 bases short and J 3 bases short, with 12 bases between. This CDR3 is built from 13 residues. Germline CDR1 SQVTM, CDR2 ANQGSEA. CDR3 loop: CSVGGGSNQPQHF. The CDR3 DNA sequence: TGCAGCGTGGGGGGGGGGTCCAATCAGCCCCAGCATTTT.

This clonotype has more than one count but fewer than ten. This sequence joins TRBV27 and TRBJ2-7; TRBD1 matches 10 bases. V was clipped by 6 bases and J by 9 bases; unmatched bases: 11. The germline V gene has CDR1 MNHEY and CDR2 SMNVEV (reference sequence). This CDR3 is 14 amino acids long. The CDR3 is CASSPSDRGLWQYF. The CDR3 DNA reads TGTGCCAGCAGCCCCTCAGACAGGGGGCTCTGGCAGTACTTC.

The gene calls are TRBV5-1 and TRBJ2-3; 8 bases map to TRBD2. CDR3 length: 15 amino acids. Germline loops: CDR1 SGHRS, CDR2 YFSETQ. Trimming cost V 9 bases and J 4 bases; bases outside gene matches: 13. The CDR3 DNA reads TGCGCCACCAACAGAGCGGGGGCGGGAGCAGATACGCAGTATTTT. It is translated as CATNRAGAGADTQYF.

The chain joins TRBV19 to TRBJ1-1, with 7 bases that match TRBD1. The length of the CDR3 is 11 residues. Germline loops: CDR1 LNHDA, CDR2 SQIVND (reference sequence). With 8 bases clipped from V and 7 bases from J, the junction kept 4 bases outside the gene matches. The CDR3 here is CASSGGGEAFF. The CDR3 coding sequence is TGTGCCAGTTCAGGGGGTGGTGAAGCTTTCTTT.

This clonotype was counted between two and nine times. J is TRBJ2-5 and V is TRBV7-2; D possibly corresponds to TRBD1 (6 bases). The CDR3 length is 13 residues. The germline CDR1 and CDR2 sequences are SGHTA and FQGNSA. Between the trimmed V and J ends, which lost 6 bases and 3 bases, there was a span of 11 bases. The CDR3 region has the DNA TGTGCCAGCAGGTCCCGGACAGAAGAGACCCAGTACTTC. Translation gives CASRSRTEETQYF.

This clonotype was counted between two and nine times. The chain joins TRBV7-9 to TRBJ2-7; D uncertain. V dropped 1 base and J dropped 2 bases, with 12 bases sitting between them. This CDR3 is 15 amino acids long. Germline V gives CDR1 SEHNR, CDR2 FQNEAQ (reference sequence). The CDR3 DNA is TGTGCCAGCAGCTTAGGGTCTCACGGACCCTACGAGCAGTACGTC. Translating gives CASSLGSHGPYEQYV.

CDR3 loop: CATSSYARNTEAFF. CDR3 sequence (DNA): TGTGCCACCAGCAGTTACGCGAGGAACACTGAAGCTTTCTTT. The chain uses TRBV15 and TRBJ1-1; D unclear. Deletions cut 3 bases from V and 1 base from J, with 9 bases between. Germline assignment: CDR1 LNHNV and CDR2 YYDKDF (reference sequence). This CDR3 region has 14 residues.

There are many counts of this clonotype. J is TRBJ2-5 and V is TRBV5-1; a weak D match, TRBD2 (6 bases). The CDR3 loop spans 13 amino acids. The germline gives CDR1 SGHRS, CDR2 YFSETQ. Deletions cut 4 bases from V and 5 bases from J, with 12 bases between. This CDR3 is CASSGGSGETQYF. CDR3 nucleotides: TGCGCCAGCAGCGGGGGAAGCGGGGAGACCCAGTACTTC.

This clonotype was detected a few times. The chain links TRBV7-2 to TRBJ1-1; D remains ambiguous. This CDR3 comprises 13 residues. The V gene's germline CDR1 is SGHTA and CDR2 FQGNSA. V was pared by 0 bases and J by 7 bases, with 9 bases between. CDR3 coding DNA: TGTGCCAGCAGCTTAGCGCGGATAAGTGAAGCTTTCTTT. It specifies CASSLARISEAFF.